This T cell receptor (beta chain) was recovered during a study of blood T cell repertoires in COVID-19. Looking at the study overall: COVID-19 samples collected from the United States, Italy and Spain covered acute and convalescent phases. PBMCs, B-cell-depleted T cells, or T cells provided the cDNA or gDNA that made up the material.

CDR3 size: 18 residues. The junction had 12 bases not matched to a gene; V was cut back by 2 bases and J by 2 bases. Germline CDR1 reads KGHSH; CDR2 reads LQKENI. Clones were read by immunoSEQ multiplex PCR, and TCRdb kept only the in-frame ones, dropping some. The profile shows some 320,000 clones, over 75% of them singletons. V is TRBV18 and J is TRBJ1-3; TRBD1 matches at 7 bases. The sample taken for sequencing was peripheral blood. This sequence originates from a woman aged 50 to 65 who had recovered from COVID-19. Here the CDR3 reads CASSPTWDSMPAGNTIYF. The DNA for the CDR3 is TGTGCCAGCTCACCAACCTGGGACAGCATGCCCGCTGGAAACACCATATATTTT.